The next 7 T cell receptor beta chains were all read from a single sample in a study of cytomegalovirus exposure and HLA in healthy donors. PCR primers comprised 60 Vbeta and 13 Jbeta primers. Method: immunoSEQ multiplex PCR; TCRdb's copy keeps in-frame clones and lacks some. The sample lists some 170,000 clones, under 80% occurring once. Sequenced material: PBMCs. Receptors were obtained from a human donor in good health.

This clone came up a few times. The chain is built from TRBV6-6 and TRBJ1-5; no reliable D call. Germline CDR1 and CDR2: MNHNY and SVGAGI (reference sequence). The CDR3 totals 15 residues. V was trimmed by 3 bases and J by 0 bases, leaving 9 bases between them. The CDR3 protein is CASSYDGDSNQPQHF. The CDR3 DNA follows: TGTGCCAGCAGTTATGACGGGGATAGCAATCAGCCCCAGCATTTT.

This clone is a singleton in its sample. The rearrangement joins TRBV29-1 to TRBJ1-3, with 10 bases identical to TRBD1. V was pared by 4 bases and J by 4 bases, with 4 bases of the junction left unmatched. CDR3 length equals 14 residues. Germline assignment: CDR1 SQVTM and CDR2 ANQGSEA. The CDR3 DNA sequence: TGCAGCGTTGGGGGACAGGGGCTCGGAAACACCATATATTTT. Residues: CSVGGQGLGNTIYF.

V gene TRBV19 combines with J gene TRBJ2-7; perhaps TRBD2 as D (5 bases). Germline lookup yields CDR1 LNHDA and CDR2 SQIVND (reference sequence). The CDR3 is made up of 13 amino acids. Between the trimmed V and J ends, which lost 7 bases and 2 bases, there was a span of 12 bases. In DNA, the CDR3 is TGTGCCAGTACGGACTGGCCGCCCTACGAGCAGTACTTC. This gives the protein CASTDWPPYEQYF.

This chain links TRBV6-6 with TRBJ1-5; D call uncertain. CDR1 MNHNY and CDR2 SVGAGI come from the germline V gene (reference sequence). Trimming stripped 0 bases from V and 6 bases from J, with 6 bases between. The CDR3 spans 13 residues. In DNA form, the CDR3 reads TGTGCCAGCAGTTACTCGATGCGTCAGCCCCAGCATTTT. Its protein product is CASSYSMRQPQHF.

The rearrangement uses TRBV5-6 and TRBJ2-1; TRBD2 might be the D (5 bases). Germline V gene sequence: CDR1 SGHDT, CDR2 YYEEEE. CDR3 length: 14 amino acids. Trimming removed 0 bases at V and 4 bases at J, with 8 bases between. The CDR3 loop is CASSLASGYNEQFF. The CDR3 DNA reads as TGTGCCAGCAGCTTGGCCAGCGGATACAATGAGCAGTTCTTC.

The genes are TRBV9 and TRBJ1-6, with D tentatively TRBD1 (6 bases). The V end lost 0 bases, the J end lost 7 bases, and 11 bases lay between the germline ends. The length of the CDR3 is 15 residues. The germline V gene encodes CDR1 SGDLS and CDR2 YYNGEE. DNA of the CDR3: TGTGCCAGCAGCGTAGGCGGGGGGCTGAATTCACCCCTCCACTTT. Translation gives CASSVGGGLNSPLHF.

The chain uses TRBV18 and TRBJ1-2; TRBD1 is a possible D gene (5 bases). Germline loops: CDR1 KGHSH, CDR2 LQKENI. CDR3 length: 14 amino acids. Trimming stripped 5 bases from V and 0 bases from J, with 10 bases between. For the CDR3, the DNA is TGTGCCAGCTCAACAGGCGCAGCTAACTATGGCTACACCTTC. Amino acids: CASSTGAANYGYTF.